Following are 9 T cell receptor beta chains from one sample sequenced in a study of sequential checkpoint blockade in melanoma. Here immunoSEQ multiplex PCR was the method, and the copy in TCRdb shows in-frame clones only, minus some. The sample has roughly 20,000 clones; around four fifths are singletons. Noted treatment: randomized to nivolumab then ipilimumab (arm A) or the reverse (arm B). Sample: CD8+ T cells sorted from blood (inferred from file names), taken from a patient given nivolumab and ipilimumab in sequence. Receptors were obtained from a human donor with melanoma.

The chain is built from TRBV27 and TRBJ1-1; TRBD1 aligns across 7 bases. This CDR3 is 14 amino acids long. The V and J ends lost 2 bases and 2 bases, in that order; junction bases with no gene match: 2. Germline V gene sequence: CDR1 MNHEY, CDR2 SMNVEV (reference sequence). CDR3 nucleotide sequence: TGTGCCAGCAGTTTAGGGACAGTTAACACTGAAGCTTTCTTT. Translating it yields CASSLGTVNTEAFF.

The DNA for the CDR3 is TGTGCCAGCAGCTTCGGACTAGCGGAAGCGAACACCGGGGAGCTGTTTTTT. It translates to CASSFGLAEANTGELFF. This sequence joins TRBV7-9 and TRBJ2-2; 10 bases match TRBD2. This CDR3 spans 17 amino acids. CDR1 is SEHNR, CDR2 FQNEAQ, per germline (reference sequence). V lost 3 bases, J lost 0 bases, and 4 bases stayed unmatched.

The chain uses TRBV27 and TRBJ1-6; D is undetermined. The CDR3 sequence is 15 residues long. V was pared by 3 bases and J by 0 bases, with 6 bases between. Germline V lookup: CDR1 MNHEY, CDR2 SMNVEV (reference sequence). The CDR3 here is CASSLAVSYNSPLHF. CDR3 bases: TGTGCCAGCAGTTTGGCAGTCTCCTATAATTCACCCCTCCACTTT.

The chain joins TRBV11-2 to TRBJ2-7, with D maybe TRBD2 (5 bases). The CDR3 spans 14 residues. The germline V gene encodes CDR1 SGHAT and CDR2 FQNNGV. V lost 4 bases to trimming and J lost 5 bases, with 15 bases between them. CDR3 sequence reads: CASSWGEKADEQYF. CDR3 bases: TGTGCCAGCAGCTGGGGAGAGAAAGCCGACGAGCAGTACTTC.

This chain joins TRBV4-1 and TRBJ2-3; the D gene is possibly TRBD2 (6 bases). Per the germline V gene, CDR1 is MGHRA and CDR2 is YSYEKL. V shed 3 bases and J shed 1 base, with 14 bases lying between them. The CDR3 is made up of 16 amino acids. CDR3 sequence: CASSHQDRGGTDTQYF. The CDR3, as DNA: TGCGCCAGCAGCCACCAAGACCGCGGGGGCACAGATACGCAGTATTTT.

The chain joins TRBV9 to TRBJ2-7; D is undetermined. Trimming pared 1 base from V and 0 bases from J, leaving 11 bases between. Germline V lookup: CDR1 SGDLS, CDR2 YYNGEE. The CDR3 runs to 15 residues. The CDR3 region is CASSVKDLPSYEQYF. The DNA for the CDR3 is TGTGCCAGCAGCGTAAAAGATCTACCCTCCTACGAGCAGTACTTC. The full variable domain, completed using reference TRBV9 and TRBJ2-7, is DSGVTQTPKHLITATGQRVTLRCSPRSGDLSVYWYQQSLDQGLQFLIQYYNGEERAKGNILERFSAQQFPDLHSELNLSSLELGDSALYFCASSVKDLPSYEQYFGPGTRLTVT.

V gene TRBV27 combines with J gene TRBJ1-1, with D perhaps TRBD1 (5 bases). Germline V gene sequence: CDR1 MNHEY, CDR2 SMNVEV (reference sequence). V was shortened by 5 bases and J by 5 bases, with 12 bases between the two germline ends. The CDR3 has 13 amino acids. The CDR3, as DNA: TGTGCCAGCAGTCCCCGGGGGGGTACTGAAGCTTTCTTT. Translation gives CASSPRGGTEAFF.

The rearrangement joins TRBV28 to TRBJ2-7; 9 positions match TRBD1. Germline V gene sequence: CDR1 MDHEN, CDR2 SYDVKM. There are 15 residues in the CDR3. The junction had 9 bases not matched to a gene; V was cut back by 5 bases and J by 4 bases. CDR3 coding DNA: TGTGCCAGCAGTCCTACAGGGGGCCAAGGGTACGAGCAGTACTTC. Translating it yields CASSPTGGQGYEQYF.

This clone occurred once. The chain links TRBV6-6 to TRBJ2-2; D remains ambiguous. The germline V gene has CDR1 MNHNY and CDR2 SVGAGI (reference sequence). The CDR3 has 12 residues. V lost 6 bases and J 6 bases, leaving 8 bases between the germline ends. CDR3 nucleotide sequence: TGTGCCAGCAGCCCAGGTGCCGGGGAGCTGTTTTTT. It codes for CASSPGAGELFF.